The present entry profiles one T cell receptor (beta chain) with its context. What antigen it recognizes has not been identified. No per-base quality is available; no much larger clone lies one base away. All donors were healthy Caucasians. The twin cohort consisted of three pairs of female monozygotic twins, all aged about 18 to 30 years. Peripheral blood mononuclear cells were used as the source from which RNA for TCR libraries was isolated. The source of the sample is a study of identical twins (dated by TCRdb to the mid-2010s). Looking at the study overall: The study deep-sequenced TCR alpha and beta repertoires from monozygotic twins, unrelated adults of various ages and cord blood to test whether fetal clonotypes persist. Replicate twin experiments were performed at different times using different library preparation protocols to rule out contamination. Here is what the overall study found, with its caveats: Compared with coincidental sharing between unrelated individuals, out-of-frame TCR alpha sequences shared between twins showed an excess of sequences with low generation probability. Fewer insertions were carried by abundant cord blood beta clonotypes, a similar but weaker trend appeared in young adult naive repertoires, and no such trend appeared in memory repertoires. Conclusions relied on cross-sectional statistical analysis, since the same donors could not be followed over many years. Zero-insertion analyses could be partly confounded by invariant T cells such as MAIT and iNKT, although diverse VJ usage argued against such confounding for most clonotypes. Out-of-frame TCR alpha sharing in monozygotic twins was systematically underestimated by recombination models, whereas sharing between unrelated individuals was in agreement with the recombination models. Excess twin sharing in beta out-of-frame sequences was weaker because fewer shared sequences lowered the signal-to-noise ratio.

Receptor libraries were prepared by 5' RACE. These reads were obtained on an Illumina HiSeq 2000. Template switching added a universal primer binding site, and the final cDNA carried a unique molecular identifier that allowed TCR cDNA molecules to be counted accurately. Specific primers in the conserved constant-segment region were used to synthesize first-strand cDNA for TCR alpha and beta chains. Each cDNA library was double barcoded, with a SMART-Mk sample barcode plus Illumina barcodes, to control for contamination. TruSeq adapter sequences and Illumina sample barcodes were added in two successive PCR steps. Sequencing of the TCR alpha and beta cDNA libraries was done on the Illumina HiSeq platform using custom primers. For the original study's pipeline: MiGEC processed the raw reads to extract unique molecular identifiers, while MiXCR was used to determine the CDR3 positions. For each individual, recombination models were inferred using an EM algorithm with the repgenHMM and IGoR tools. The analysis of shared clonotypes was done with the tcR package in R, with sharing normalized by the product of cloneset sizes. To study raw recombination free of thymic and clonal selection effects, out-of-frame nonproductive sequences were analyzed. Through fastp at Q25 and MiXCR, TCRdb rebuilt clones from the public reads, retaining in-frame beta chains. Here each entry gathers all rows of one CDR3 protein and keeps the most common genes and DNA. The V and J calls shown here were made by TCRdb, not taken from the authors' results. This sample gives approximately 620,000 distinct CDR3 sequences in total; 8.6% of them show up just once. Roughly 0.9% of the sample comes from the top ten.

The germline ends are 7 bases apart after V is trimmed by 2 bases and J by 8 bases. Via the germline V gene, CDR1 is KGHSH and CDR2 LQKENI. Its CDR3 holds 12 amino acids, cysteine through phenylalanine. The retained sequence is limited to the CDR3, 36 bases, with the frame set at the first base. A further study also used this sample, focusing on yellow fever vaccine responses in identical twins. As the second study states: According to the authors, the vaccine-induced T cell response in identical twins seemed to be partly convergent and partly specific to each individual. In identical twins, the study followed T cell clones that responded to the vaccine with precision.

Input material: PBMCs. The chain was built from TRBV18 and TRBJ2-1; the D gene cannot be resolved reliably. This sequence was found in a woman aged 18-29 years in good health. In nucleotide form, the sequence is TGTGCCAGCTCACCAAGCCGGGATGAGCAGTTCTTC. This gives the protein CASSPSRDEQFF.